This T cell receptor (beta chain) was found in a study of T cell responses to AZD1222 COVID-19 vaccine (dated by TCRdb to 2020 to 2023). Broadly, across the study: TCR sequencing covered over 230 trial participants: 200 to 220 given two doses of AZD1222 and around 25 given two doses of MenACWY control vaccine. Trial participants were enrolled by age into subgroups of 18-55, 56-69 and 70-plus years, and approximately 150, 30 and 60 TCR-sequenced participants, respectively, were included in these subgroups. General findings and caveats noted by the study authors: Participants were mostly white British and included more females than males, and it was suggested by the authors that clonal diversity may have been underestimated. Reportedly, close to half of the unique spike-specific TCRs recognized epitopes lying outside the regions that are mutated in the B.1.351 and B.1.1.7 variants. Only six AZD1222 recipients were SARS-CoV-2 seropositive at baseline, limiting conclusions about previously exposed vaccinees. The 56-69-year group was small, and its depth increase did not reach significance, likely because of low power. After two AZD1222 doses, both the breadth and the depth of spike-specific TCRs were significantly higher than at day 0 and than in MenACWY recipients. No day 14 peak-response samples were available, so repertoires were characterized only after the peak T cell response. The whole spike protein was spanned by vaccine-associated CD4 TCRs, and dominant responses were seen in regions 160-218 and 743-854.

Read against the paper, the sample's time point label means: about 28 days (+/-7) after the second vaccine dose. Because spike-specific TCR depth and breadth did not differ between the two schedules, AZD1222 recipients who got a second dose at roughly 4 weeks were pooled with those who got a second dose at roughly 12 weeks. The vaccinee samples were drawn from two UK trials, COV001 and COV002, one of which was a single-blind randomized controlled phase 2/3 trial testing AZD1222 (ChAdOx1 nCoV-19) in healthy adults. For TCRbeta chain sequencing, PBMC samples from trial participants were taken at day 0 and at day 28 after the second dose. The CDR3 regions of human TCRbeta chains were analyzed by immunosequencing. In the authors' own workflow: TCRs in the repertoires were compared against a reference library of SARS-CoV-2-specific TCRs that had been generated with the MIRA antigen-specificity platform. Breadth was defined as the fraction of unique TCRs that were SARS-CoV-2-associated. Depth was defined as the fraction of total T cells that were SARS-CoV-2-associated. Using the MIRA data, every spike-specific TCR was mapped to the spike region that the TCR reacted to and assigned to either a CD4 or a CD8 class. Log10-transformed breadth and depth values were compared by one-way ANOVA with Sidak's multiple comparisons tests. In TCRdb, the immuneACCESS table is reduced to in-frame sequences with V and J assigned. These tables do not hold every clone; where another copy was compared, an unresolved V gene accounts for under half, and the others remain unexplained. Clonal size and the V and J genes are those of that table, whereas D and trimming came from the DNA. Within this sample are roughly 150,000 clones, with roughly nine tenths of them counted one time only. Of the sample, over 8.5% falls within the top ten clones.

To note about this clone: Its antigen is still unknown. The input lacks base qualities; no much larger clone sits a single base away.

The material sequenced was peripheral blood, taken 28 days after the second AZD1222 dose. This sequence was found in an adult who received the AZD1222 COVID-19 vaccine.

The DNA sequence is as follows: TGTGCCAGCAGCTTTCCGGGGCCGAAGGGGTACAATGAGCAGTTCTTC. Its protein reads: CASSFPGPKGYNEQFF. The chain is encoded by TRBV7-9 joined to TRBJ2-1, with the D call tentatively TRBD1 or TRBD2, each fitting 5 bases. From cysteine to phenylalanine, the CDR3 is 16 amino acids long. The entry retains the CDR3 DNA only, 48 bases that are in frame from base 1. CDR1 and CDR2, per the germline V gene (reference sequence), are SEHNR and FQNEAQ. The germline ends are 16 bases apart after V is trimmed by 3 bases and J by 4 bases.